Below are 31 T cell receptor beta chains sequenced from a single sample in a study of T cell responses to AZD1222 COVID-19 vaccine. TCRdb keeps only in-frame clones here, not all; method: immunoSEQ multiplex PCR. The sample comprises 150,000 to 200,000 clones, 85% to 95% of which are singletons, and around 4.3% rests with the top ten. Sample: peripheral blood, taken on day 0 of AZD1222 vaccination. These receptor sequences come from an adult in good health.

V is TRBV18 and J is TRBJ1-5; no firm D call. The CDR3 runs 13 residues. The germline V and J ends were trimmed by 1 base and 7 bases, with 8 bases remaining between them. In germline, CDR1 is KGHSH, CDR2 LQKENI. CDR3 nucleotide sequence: TGTGCCAGCTCACCACTCAGCTCCCAGCCCCAGCATTTT. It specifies CASSPLSSQPQHF.

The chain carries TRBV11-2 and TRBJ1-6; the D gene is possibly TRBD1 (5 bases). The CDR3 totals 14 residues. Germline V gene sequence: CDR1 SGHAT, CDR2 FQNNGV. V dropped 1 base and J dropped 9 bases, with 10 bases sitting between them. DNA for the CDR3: TGTGCCAGCAGCTTAGGAGGGGTGGTTTCACCCCTCCACTTT. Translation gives CASSLGGVVSPLHF.

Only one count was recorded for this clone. CDR3 DNA: TGCAGCGCCAGGGGACTAGCGGGATTTCAATTCTTC. It is translated as CSARGLAGFQFF. This rearrangement joins TRBV29-1 to TRBJ2-1, with 13 bases fitting TRBD2. V shed 7 bases and J 16 bases; nucleotides not matched to a gene: 10. This CDR3 region has 12 residues. Germline values: CDR1 SQVTM, CDR2 ANQGSEA.

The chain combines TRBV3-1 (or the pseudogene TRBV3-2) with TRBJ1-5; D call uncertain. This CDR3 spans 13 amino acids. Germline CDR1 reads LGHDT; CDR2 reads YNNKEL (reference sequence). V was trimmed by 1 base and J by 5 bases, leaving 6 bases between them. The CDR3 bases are TGTGCCAGCAGCCAAGGATCAGATCAGCCCCAGCATTTT. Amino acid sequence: CASSQGSDQPQHF.

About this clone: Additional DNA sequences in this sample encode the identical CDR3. CDR3 region: CASSSTGNQPQHF. The CDR3 coding sequence is TGTGCCAGCAGTTCTACAGGGAATCAGCCCCAGCATTTT. This sequence joins TRBV6-5 and TRBJ1-5; a possible D gene is TRBD1 (6 bases). In germline, CDR1 is MNHEY, CDR2 SVGAGI. Trimming cost V 4 bases and J 4 bases, with 8 bases left between them. The CDR3 sequence is 13 residues long.

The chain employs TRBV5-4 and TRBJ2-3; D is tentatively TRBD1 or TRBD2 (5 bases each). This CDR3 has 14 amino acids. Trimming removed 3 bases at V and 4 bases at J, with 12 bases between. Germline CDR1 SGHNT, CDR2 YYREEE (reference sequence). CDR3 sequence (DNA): TGTGCCAGCAGCTCTAACAGAGGGGCAGATACGCAGTATTTT. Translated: CASSSNRGADTQYF.

In DNA form, the CDR3 reads TGTGCCAGCAGCTATGCCGGGGACAGGGCGGTTGCGCAGTATTTT. It specifies CASSYAGDRAVAQYF. The chain carries TRBV7-9 and TRBJ2-3; 9 nucleotides match TRBD1. With 4 bases clipped from V and 10 bases from J, the junction kept 12 bases outside the gene matches. This CDR3 has 15 residues. Germline V gives CDR1 SEHNR, CDR2 FQNEAQ (reference sequence).

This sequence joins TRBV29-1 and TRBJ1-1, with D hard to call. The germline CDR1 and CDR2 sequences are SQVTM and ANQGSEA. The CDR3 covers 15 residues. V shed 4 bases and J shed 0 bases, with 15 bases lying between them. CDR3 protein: CSVAEPNDMNTEAFF. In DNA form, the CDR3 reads TGCAGCGTTGCTGAACCGAATGACATGAACACTGAAGCTTTCTTT.

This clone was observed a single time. Written as DNA, the CDR3 is TGTGCCAGCAGTTTCCGGAACTATGGCTACACCTTC. Encoded protein: CASSFRNYGYTF. This chain uses TRBV27 with TRBJ1-2; no clear D gene. Trimming removed 3 bases at V and 2 bases at J, with 4 bases between. From germline, CDR1 is MNHEY and CDR2 SMNVEV (reference sequence). The CDR3 is 12 amino acids.

CDR3 residues: CASLGYGYTF. Here the CDR3 DNA reads TGTGCCAGTCTAGGCTATGGCTACACCTTC. The chain combines TRBV19 with TRBJ1-2, with D unresolved. The CDR3 consists of 10 residues. V was pared by 8 bases and J by 4 bases, with 5 bases between. Looked up from germline, CDR1 is LNHDA and CDR2 is SQIVND (reference sequence).

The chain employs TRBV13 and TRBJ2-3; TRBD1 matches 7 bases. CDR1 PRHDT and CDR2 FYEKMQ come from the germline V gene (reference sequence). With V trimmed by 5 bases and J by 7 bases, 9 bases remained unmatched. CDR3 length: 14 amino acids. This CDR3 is CASSPRQGKNTQYF. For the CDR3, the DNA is TGTGCCAGCAGCCCCAGACAGGGAAAAAATACGCAGTATTTT.

CDR3 DNA sequence: TGCGCCAGCAGTCAATCGAGGCGTAGCTCCTACAATGAGCAGTTCTTC. Protein: CASSQSRRSSYNEQFF. This chain uses TRBV23-1 with TRBJ2-1; D unresolved. TRBV23-1 is sorted into the ORF group, with uncertain function. The germline V and J ends were trimmed by 0 bases and 0 bases, with 9 bases remaining between them. The CDR3 has 16 amino acids.

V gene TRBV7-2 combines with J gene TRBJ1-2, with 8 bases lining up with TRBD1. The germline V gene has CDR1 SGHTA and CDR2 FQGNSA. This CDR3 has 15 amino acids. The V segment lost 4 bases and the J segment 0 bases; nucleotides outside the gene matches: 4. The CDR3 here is CASSSRGLPNYGYTF. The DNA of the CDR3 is TGTGCCAGCAGCTCCAGGGGGCTCCCTAACTATGGCTACACCTTC.

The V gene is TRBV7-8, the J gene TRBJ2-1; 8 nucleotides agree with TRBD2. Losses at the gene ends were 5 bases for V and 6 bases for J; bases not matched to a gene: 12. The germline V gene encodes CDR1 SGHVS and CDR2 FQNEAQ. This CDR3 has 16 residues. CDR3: CASSRLVRAGVNEQFF. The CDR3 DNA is TGTGCCAGCAGCCGTCTTGTGCGAGCGGGAGTCAATGAGCAGTTCTTC.

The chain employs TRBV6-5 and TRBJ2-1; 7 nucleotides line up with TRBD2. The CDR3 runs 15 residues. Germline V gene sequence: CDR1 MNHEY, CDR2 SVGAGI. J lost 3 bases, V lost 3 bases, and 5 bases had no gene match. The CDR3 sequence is CASSYGGSLYNEQFF. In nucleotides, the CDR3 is TGTGCCAGCAGTTATGGCGGGAGTCTCTACAATGAGCAGTTCTTC.

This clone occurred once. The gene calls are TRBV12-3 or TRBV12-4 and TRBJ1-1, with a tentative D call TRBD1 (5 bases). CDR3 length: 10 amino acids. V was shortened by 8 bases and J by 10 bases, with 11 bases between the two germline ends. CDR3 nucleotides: TGTGCCAGCCGTGTGGGGGTAGCTTTCTTT. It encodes CASRVGVAFF.

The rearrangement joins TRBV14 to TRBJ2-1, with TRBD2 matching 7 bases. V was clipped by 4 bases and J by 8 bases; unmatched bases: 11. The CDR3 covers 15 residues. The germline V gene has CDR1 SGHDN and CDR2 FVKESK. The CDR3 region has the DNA TGTGCCAGCAGCCTACCGGGACTACCCCCACATGAGCAGTTCTTC. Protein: CASSLPGLPPHEQFF. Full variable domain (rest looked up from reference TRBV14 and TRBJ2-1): EAGVTQFPSHSVIEKGQTVTLRCDPISGHDNLYWYRRVMGKEIKFLLHFVKESKQDESGMPNNRFLAERTGGTYSTLKVQPAELEDSGVYFCASSLPGLPPHEQFFGPGTRLTVL.

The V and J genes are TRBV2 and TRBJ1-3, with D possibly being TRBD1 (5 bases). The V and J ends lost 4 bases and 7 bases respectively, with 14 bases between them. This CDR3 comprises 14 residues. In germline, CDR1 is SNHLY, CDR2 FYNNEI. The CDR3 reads CASSAGGNVNTIYF. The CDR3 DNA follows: TGTGCCAGCAGTGCGGGGGGTAATGTGAACACCATATATTTT.

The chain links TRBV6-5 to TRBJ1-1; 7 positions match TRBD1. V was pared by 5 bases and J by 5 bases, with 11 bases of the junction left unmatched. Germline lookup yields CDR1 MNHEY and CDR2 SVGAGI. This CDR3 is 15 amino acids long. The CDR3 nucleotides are TGTGCCAGCAGTCTTGATACAGGGGTTAATACTGAAGCTTTCTTT. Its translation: CASSLDTGVNTEAFF.

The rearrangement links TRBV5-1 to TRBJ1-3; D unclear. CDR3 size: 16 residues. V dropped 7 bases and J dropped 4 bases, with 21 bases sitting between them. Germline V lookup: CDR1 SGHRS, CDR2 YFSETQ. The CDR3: CASWAGFSAKGNTIYF. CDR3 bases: TGCGCCAGCTGGGCCGGGTTTTCGGCCAAGGGAAACACCATATATTTT.

This chain's CDR3 is CASSSMSILPGNTIYF. Written as DNA, the CDR3 is TGTGCCAGCAGCTCCATGAGCATCTTACCGGGAAACACCATATATTTT. The chain carries TRBV7-9 and TRBJ1-3; D unclear. This CDR3 region has 16 residues. The V end lost 4 bases, the J end lost 4 bases, and 17 bases lay between the germline ends. Germline CDR1 is SEHNR and CDR2 is FQNEAQ (reference sequence).

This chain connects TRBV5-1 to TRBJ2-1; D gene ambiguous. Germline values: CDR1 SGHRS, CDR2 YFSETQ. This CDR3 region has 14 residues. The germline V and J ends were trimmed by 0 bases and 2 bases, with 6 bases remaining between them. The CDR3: CASSLDRTYNEQFF. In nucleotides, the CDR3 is TGCGCCAGCAGCTTGGATAGGACCTACAATGAGCAGTTCTTC.

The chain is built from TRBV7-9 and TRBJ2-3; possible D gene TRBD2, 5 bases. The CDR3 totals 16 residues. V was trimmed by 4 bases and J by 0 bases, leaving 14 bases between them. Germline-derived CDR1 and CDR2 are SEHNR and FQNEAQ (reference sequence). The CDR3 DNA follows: TGTGCCAGCAGCTCCTGGTCCGGGGAAAGCACAGATACGCAGTATTTT. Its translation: CASSSWSGESTDTQYF.

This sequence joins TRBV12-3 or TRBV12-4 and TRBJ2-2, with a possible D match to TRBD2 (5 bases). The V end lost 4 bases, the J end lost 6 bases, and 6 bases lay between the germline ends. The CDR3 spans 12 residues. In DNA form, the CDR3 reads TGTGCCAGCAGTTGGGAGCCCGGGGAGCTGTTTTTT. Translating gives CASSWEPGELFF.

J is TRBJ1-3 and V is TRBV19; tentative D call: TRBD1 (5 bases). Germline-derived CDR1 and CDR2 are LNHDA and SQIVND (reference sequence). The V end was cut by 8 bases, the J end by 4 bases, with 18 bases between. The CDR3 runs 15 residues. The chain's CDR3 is CASRRDSVGGNTIYF. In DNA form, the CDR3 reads TGTGCCAGTCGGCGGGACTCGGTGGGCGGAAACACCATATATTTT.

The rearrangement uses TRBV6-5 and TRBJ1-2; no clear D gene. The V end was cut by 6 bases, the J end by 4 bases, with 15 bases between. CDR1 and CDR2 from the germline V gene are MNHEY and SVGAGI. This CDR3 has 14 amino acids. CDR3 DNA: TGTGCCAGCAGCCCCGCCCGGGAGCCCTATGGCTACACCTTC. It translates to CASSPAREPYGYTF.

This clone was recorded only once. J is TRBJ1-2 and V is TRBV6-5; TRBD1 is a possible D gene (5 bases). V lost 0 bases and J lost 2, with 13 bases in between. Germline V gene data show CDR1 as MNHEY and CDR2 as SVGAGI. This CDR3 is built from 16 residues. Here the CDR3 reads CASSYSRGRINYGYTF. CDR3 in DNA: TGTGCCAGCAGTTACTCGAGGGGACGGATCAACTATGGCTACACCTTC.

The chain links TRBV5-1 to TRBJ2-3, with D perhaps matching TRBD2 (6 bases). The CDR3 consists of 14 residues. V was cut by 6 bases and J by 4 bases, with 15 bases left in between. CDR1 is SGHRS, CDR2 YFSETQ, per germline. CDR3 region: CASTPGAGSDTQYF. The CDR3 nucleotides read TGCGCCAGCACGCCCGGAGCGGGCTCAGATACGCAGTATTTT.

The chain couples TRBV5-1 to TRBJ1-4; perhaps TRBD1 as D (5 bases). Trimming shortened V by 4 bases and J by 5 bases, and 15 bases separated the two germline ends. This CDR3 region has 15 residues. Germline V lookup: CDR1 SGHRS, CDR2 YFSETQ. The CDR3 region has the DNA TGCGCCAGCAGCCTGAAGACAGACAGAAATGAAAAACTGTTTTTT. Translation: CASSLKTDRNEKLFF.

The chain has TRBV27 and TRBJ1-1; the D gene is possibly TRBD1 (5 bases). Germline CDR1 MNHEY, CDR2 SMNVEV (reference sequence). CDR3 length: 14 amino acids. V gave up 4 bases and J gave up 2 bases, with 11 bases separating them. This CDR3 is CASSYGTVNTEAFF. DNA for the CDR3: TGTGCCAGCAGTTACGGGACGGTAAACACTGAAGCTTTCTTT.

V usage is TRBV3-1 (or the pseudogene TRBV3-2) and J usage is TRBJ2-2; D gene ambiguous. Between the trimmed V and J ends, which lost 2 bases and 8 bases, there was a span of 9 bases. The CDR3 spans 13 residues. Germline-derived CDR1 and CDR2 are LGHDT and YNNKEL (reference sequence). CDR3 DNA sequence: TGTGCCAGCAGCCAATCCCGGTCTGGGGAGCTGTTTTTT. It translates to CASSQSRSGELFF.